This TCR beta chain emerged from a study of cytotoxic CD8 clonotypes in ibrutinib-treated CLL. Sequencing used immunoSEQ multiplex PCR; TCRdb keeps in-frame clones, though not all of them. The sample lists over 150,000 clones; more than 75% were seen once. The V and J ends lost 2 bases and 2 bases, in that order; junction bases with no gene match: 6. This CDR3 is 16 amino acids long. Germline assignment: CDR1 SGHDT and CDR2 YYEEEE. The sequenced sample was PBMCs, obtained after 12 months of ibrutinib treatment. The chain uses TRBV5-6 and TRBJ2-3; 9 bases line up with TRBD1. This TCR was sampled from a human donor with chronic lymphocytic leukemia. CDR3 nucleotides: TGTGCCAGCAGCTTCGGGGACAGGGTCTTCACAGATACGCAGTATTTT. Residues: CASSFGDRVFTDTQYF.